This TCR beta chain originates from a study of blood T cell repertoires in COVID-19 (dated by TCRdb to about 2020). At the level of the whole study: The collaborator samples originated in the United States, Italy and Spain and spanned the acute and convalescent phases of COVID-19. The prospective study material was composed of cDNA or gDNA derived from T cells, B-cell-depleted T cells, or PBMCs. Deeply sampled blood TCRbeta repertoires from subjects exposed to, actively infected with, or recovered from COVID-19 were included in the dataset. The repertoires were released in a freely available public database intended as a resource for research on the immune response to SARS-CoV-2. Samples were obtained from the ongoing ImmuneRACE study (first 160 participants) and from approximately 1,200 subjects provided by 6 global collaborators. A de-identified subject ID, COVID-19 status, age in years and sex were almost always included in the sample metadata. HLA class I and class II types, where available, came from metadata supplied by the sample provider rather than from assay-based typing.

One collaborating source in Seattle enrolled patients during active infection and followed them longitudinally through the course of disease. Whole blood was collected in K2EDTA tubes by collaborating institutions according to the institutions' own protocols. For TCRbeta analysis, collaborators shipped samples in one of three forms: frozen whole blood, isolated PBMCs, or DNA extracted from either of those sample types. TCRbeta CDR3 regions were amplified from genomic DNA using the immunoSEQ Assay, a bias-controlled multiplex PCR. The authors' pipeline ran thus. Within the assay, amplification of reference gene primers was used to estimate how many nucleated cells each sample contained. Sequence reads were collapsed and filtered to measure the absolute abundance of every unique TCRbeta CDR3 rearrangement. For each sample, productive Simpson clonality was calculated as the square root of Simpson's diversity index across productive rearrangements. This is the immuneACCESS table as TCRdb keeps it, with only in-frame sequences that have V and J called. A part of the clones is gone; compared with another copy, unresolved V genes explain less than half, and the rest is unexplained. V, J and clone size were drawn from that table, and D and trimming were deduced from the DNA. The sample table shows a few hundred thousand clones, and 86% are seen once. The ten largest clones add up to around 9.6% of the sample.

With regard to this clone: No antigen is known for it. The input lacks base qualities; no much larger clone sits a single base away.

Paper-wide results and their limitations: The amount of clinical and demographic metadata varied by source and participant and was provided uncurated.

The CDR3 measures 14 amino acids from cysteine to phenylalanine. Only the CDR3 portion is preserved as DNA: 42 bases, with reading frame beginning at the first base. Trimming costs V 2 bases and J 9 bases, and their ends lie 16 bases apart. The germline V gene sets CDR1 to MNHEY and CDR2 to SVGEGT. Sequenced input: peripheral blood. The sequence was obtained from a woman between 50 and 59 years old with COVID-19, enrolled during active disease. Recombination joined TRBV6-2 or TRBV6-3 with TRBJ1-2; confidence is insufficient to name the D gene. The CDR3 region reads CASSYGGRVARYTF. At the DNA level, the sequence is TGTGCCAGCAGTTACGGAGGGAGGGTGGCCCGCTACACCTTC.